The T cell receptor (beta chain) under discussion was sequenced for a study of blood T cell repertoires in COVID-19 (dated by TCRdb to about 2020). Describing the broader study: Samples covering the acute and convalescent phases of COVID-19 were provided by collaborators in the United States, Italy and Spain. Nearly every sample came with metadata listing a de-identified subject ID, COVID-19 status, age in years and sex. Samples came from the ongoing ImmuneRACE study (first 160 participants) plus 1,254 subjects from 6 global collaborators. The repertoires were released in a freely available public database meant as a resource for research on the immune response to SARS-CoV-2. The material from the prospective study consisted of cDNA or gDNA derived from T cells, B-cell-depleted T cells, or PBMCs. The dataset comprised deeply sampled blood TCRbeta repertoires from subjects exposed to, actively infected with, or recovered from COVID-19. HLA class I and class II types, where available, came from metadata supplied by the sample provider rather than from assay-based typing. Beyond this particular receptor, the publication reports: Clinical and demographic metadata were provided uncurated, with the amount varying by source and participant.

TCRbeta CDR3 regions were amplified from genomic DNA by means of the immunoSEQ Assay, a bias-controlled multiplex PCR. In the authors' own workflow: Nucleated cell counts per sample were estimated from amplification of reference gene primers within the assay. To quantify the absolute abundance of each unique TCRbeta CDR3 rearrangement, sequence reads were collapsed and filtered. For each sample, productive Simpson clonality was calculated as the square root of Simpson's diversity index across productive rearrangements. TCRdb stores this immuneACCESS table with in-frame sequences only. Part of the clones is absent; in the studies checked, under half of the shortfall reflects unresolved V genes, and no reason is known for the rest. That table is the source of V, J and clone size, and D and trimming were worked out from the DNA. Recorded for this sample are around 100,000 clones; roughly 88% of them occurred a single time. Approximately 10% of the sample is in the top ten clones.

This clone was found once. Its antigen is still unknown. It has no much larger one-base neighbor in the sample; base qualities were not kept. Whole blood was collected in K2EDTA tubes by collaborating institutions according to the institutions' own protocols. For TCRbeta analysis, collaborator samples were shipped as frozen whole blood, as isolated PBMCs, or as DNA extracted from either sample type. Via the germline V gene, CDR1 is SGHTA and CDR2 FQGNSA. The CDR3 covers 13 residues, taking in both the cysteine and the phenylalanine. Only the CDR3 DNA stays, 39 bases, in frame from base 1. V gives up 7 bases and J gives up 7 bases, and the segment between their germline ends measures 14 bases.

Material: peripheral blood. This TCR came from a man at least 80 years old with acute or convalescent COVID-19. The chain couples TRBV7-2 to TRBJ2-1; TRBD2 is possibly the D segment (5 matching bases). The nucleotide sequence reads TGTGCCAGCATCAAGGGAGTTACAAATGAGCAGTTCTTC. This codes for CASIKGVTNEQFF.